This record looks at one T cell receptor beta chain sequence and its context. V lost 1 base and J lost 0, with 6 bases in between. The CDR3 extends over 13 amino acids. Germline lookup yields CDR1 GTSNPN and CDR2 SVGIG (reference sequence). The data were obtained in a study of blood T cell repertoires in COVID-19. Study information: COVID-19 samples from acute and convalescent phases originated in the United States, Italy and Spain. PBMCs, B-cell-depleted T cells, or T cells provided the cDNA or gDNA that made up the material.

The authors' processing: It was from reference gene primer amplification that nucleated cell counts were estimated. TCRdb's table, derived via immunoSEQ multiplex PCR, lists solely in-frame clones and lacks some. D and trimming come from the DNA, and the V and J calls and clone size come from that table. The table has around 100,000 clones, roughly 90% seen once. This clonotype was obtained from a woman aged 60 to 75 with acute or convalescent COVID-19. The V gene is TRBV30, the J gene TRBJ1-2; the D is unclear. The sample was peripheral blood. CDR3 sequence (DNA): TGTGCCTGGAGTGCGACACCTAACTATGGCTACACCTTC. It is translated as CAWSATPNYGYTF.